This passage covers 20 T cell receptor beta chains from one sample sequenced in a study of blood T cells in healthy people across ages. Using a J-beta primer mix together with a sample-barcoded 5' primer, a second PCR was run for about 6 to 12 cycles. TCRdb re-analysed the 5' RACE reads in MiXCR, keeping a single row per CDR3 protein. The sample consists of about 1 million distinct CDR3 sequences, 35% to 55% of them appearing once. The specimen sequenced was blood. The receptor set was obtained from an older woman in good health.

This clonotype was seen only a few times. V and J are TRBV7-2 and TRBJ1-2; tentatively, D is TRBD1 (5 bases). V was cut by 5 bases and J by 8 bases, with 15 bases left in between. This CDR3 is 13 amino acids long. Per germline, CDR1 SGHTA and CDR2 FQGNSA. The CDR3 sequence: CASSPTVGRGYTF. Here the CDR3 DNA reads TGTGCCAGCAGCCCCACCGTGGGACGAGGCTACACCTTC.

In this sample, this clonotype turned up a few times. The CDR3 is CASSHDPVRNEQYF. CDR3 nucleotide sequence: TGCGCCAGCAGCCACGATCCGGTTCGAAACGAGCAGTACTTC. This chain links TRBV4-1 with TRBJ2-7, with D unresolved. Germline CDR1 is MGHRA and CDR2 is YSYEKL. Trimming left V 3 bases short and J 5 bases short, with 14 bases between. This CDR3 contains 14 residues.

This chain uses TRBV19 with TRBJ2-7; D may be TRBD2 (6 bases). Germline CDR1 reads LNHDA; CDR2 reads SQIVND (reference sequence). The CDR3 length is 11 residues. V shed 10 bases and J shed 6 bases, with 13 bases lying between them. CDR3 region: CATQLGGEQYF. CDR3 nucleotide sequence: TGTGCCACTCAATTGGGGGGCGAGCAGTACTTC.

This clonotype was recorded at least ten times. CDR3 nucleotide sequence: TGCAGCGAACCGGGACTAGCGTTCCAAGAGACCCAGTACTTC. Encoded protein: CSEPGLAFQETQYF. The rearrangement links TRBV29-1 to TRBJ2-5, with 10 bases identical to TRBD2. The trim removed 7 bases at V and 1 base at J, leaving 6 bases unmatched. The germline V gene encodes CDR1 SQVTM and CDR2 ANQGSEA. This CDR3 region has 14 residues. Supplemented by reference TRBV29-1 and TRBJ2-5, the full variable domain reads SAVISQKPSRDICQRGTSLTIQCQVDSQVTMMFWYRQQPGQSLTLIATANQGSEATYESGFVIDKFPISRPNLTFSTLTVSNMSPEDSSIYLCSEPGLAFQETQYFGPGTRLLVL.

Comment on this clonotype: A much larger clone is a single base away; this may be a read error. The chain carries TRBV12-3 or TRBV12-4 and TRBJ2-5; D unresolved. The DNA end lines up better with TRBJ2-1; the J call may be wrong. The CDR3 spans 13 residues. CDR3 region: CASSLTGQETQFF. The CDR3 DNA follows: TGTGCCAGCAGTCTGACTGGCCAAGAGACCCAGTTCTTC.

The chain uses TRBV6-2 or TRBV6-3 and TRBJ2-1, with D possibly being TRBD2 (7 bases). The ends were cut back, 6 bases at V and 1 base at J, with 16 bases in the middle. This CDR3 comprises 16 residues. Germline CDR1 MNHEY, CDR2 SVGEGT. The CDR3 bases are TGTGCCAGCAGGCCCTCGGGGGGCCGGTCCTACAATGAGCAGTTCTTC. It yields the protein CASRPSGGRSYNEQFF.

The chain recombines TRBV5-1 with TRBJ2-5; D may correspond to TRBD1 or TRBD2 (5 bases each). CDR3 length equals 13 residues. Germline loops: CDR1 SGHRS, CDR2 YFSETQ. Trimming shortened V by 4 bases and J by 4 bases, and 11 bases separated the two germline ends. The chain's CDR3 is CASSPRDVETQYF. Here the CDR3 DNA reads TGCGCCAGCAGCCCTCGGGACGTAGAGACCCAGTACTTC.

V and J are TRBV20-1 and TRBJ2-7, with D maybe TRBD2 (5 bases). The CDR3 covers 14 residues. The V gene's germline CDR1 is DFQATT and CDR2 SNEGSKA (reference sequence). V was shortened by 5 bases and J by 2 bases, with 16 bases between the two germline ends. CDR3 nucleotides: TGCAGTGCTGAAGAGCATCGGGAACCCTACGAGCAGTACTTC. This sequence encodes CSAEEHREPYEQYF.

CDR3 nucleotide sequence: TGCGCCAGCGGCCCTAACAGAAGTGGCTACACCTTC. Translated: CASGPNRSGYTF. The chain is built from TRBV10-2 and TRBJ1-2; no definite D call. Germline V gene sequence: CDR1 WSHSY, CDR2 SAAADI. V shed 8 bases and J shed 7 bases, with 14 bases lying between them. The CDR3 runs 12 residues.

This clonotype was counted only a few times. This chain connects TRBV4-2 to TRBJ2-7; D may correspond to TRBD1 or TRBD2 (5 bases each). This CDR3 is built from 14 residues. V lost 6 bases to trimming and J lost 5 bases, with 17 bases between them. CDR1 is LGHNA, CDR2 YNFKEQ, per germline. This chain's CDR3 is CASSAGTSLNEQYF. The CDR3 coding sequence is TGTGCCAGCAGTGCCGGGACCAGCCTCAACGAGCAGTACTTC.

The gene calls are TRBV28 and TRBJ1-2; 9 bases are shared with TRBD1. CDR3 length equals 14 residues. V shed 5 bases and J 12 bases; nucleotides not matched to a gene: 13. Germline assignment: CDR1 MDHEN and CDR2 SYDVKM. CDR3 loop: CASSPSTGGGFNTF. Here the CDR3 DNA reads TGTGCCAGCAGTCCAAGTACAGGGGGCGGATTCAACACCTTC.

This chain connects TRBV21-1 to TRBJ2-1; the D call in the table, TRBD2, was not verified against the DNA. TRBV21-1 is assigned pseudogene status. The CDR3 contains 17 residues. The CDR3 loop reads CASSKGEASGIYNEQFF. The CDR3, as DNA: TGTGCCAGCAGCAAAGGAGAGGCTAGCGGGATATACAATGAGCAGTTCTTC.

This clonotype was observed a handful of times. CDR3 DNA: TGCAGCGTTGATGCCCAGGGGGGCACAGATACGCAGTATTTT. Protein sequence: CSVDAQGGTDTQYF. The gene calls are TRBV29-1 and TRBJ2-3, with 7 bases matching TRBD1. Germline V CDR1 and CDR2: SQVTM, ANQGSEA. The CDR3 is 14 amino acids. V was clipped by 3 bases and J by 1 base; unmatched bases: 4.

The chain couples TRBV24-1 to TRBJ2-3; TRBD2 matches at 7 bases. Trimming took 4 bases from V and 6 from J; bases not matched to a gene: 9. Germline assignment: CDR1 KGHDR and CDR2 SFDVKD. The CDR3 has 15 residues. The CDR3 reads CATSDPLAEKDTQYF. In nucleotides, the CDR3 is TGTGCCACCAGTGACCCCCTAGCGGAAAAGGATACGCAGTATTTT.

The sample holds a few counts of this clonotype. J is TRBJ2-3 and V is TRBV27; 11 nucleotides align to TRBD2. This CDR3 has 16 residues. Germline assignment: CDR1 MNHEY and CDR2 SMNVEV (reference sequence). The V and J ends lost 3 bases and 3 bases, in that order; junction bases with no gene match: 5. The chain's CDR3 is CASSLTSGTRTDTQYF. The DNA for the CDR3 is TGTGCCAGCAGTTTGACTAGCGGGACTCGGACAGATACGCAGTATTTT.

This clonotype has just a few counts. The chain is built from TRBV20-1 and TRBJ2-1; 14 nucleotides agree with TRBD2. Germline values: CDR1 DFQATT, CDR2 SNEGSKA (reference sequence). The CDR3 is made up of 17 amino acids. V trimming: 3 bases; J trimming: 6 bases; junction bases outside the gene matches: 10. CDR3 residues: CSARILTSGRAGNEQFF. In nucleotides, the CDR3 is TGCAGTGCTAGGATCTTGACTAGCGGGAGGGCGGGCAATGAGCAGTTCTTC.

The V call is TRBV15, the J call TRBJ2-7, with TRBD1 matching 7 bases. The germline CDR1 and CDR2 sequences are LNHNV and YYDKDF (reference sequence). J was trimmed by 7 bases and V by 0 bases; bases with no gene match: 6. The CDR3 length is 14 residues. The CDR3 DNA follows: TGTGCCACCAGCAGAGACAGGGGGAGAAGAGAGCAGTACTTC. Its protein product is CATSRDRGRREQYF.

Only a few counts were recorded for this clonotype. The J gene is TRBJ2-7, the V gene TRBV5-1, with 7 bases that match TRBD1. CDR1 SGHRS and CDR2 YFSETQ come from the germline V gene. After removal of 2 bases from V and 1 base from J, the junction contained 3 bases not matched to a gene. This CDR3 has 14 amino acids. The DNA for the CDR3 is TGCGCCAGCAGCTTCGGACAGGAGTCCTACGAGCAGTACTTC. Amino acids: CASSFGQESYEQYF.

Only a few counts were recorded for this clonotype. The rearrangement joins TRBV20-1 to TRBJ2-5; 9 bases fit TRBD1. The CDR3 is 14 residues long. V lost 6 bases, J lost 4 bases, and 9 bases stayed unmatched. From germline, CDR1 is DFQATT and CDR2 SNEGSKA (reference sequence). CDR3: CSAAGTGSLETQYF. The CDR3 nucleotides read TGCAGTGCCGCAGGGACAGGGTCCTTAGAGACCCAGTACTTC.

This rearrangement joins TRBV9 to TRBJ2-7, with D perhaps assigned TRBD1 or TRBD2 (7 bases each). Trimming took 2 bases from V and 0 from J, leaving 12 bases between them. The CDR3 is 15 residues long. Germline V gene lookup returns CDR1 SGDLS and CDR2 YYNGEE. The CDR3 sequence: CASSVGRGGSYEQYF. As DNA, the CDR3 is TGTGCCAGCAGCGTCGGCAGGGGGGGCTCCTACGAGCAGTACTTC.